Described below is a single T cell receptor (beta chain) sequence and its context. This CDR3 comprises 13 residues. Looked up from germline, CDR1 is SGHTA and CDR2 is FQGNSA. Trimming removed 5 bases at V and 1 base at J, with 8 bases between. Time point described: blood at routine non-recurrence follow-up after resection. This record belongs to a study of spatial heterogeneity in lung cancer. Background on the study: The donors comprised some 70 untreated early-stage non-small cell lung cancer patients.

One entry per CDR3 protein results from TCRdb running MiXCR on the 5' RACE reads. The sample contains around 70,000 distinct CDR3 sequences, about 9.5% of which appear only once. The V call is TRBV7-2, the J call TRBJ1-1, with D unclear. The source is a female donor with early-stage non-small cell lung cancer. The sample consisted of PBMCs, taken at follow-up. The CDR3 loop is CASSALWNTEAFF. The CDR3 nucleotides read TGTGCCAGCAGCGCTCTTTGGAACACTGAAGCTTTCTTT.